Each of the 28 T cell receptor beta chains below was sequenced from the same sample in a study of regulatory and conventional T cells in RAG deficiency. Blood CD4+ CD25-high CD127-low regulatory T cells supplied the genomic DNA template. Assay: immunoSEQ multiplex PCR; the TCRdb copy retains only in-frame clones and omits some. The data contain tens of thousands of clones, around 90% of them singletons. This same sample was also taken into another study, of regulatory T cells. That work contributes: The PCR used 52 TRBV and 13 TRBJ primers.

The sequenced sample was Tregs sorted from blood. The source is a human donor in good health.

This chain links TRBV6-1 with TRBJ1-2; possible D gene TRBD1, 6 bases. The CDR3 is made up of 13 amino acids. The V gene lost 2 bases and the J gene lost 4 bases, with 8 bases spanning the gap. Germline CDR1 MNHNS, CDR2 SASEGT. CDR3 nucleotides: TGTGCCAGCAGTGAAACAGGGTTCTATGGCTACACCTTC. Amino acids: CASSETGFYGYTF.

This clone was observed a single time. The rearrangement joins TRBV4-1 to TRBJ1-2; D not resolved. This CDR3 region has 17 residues. From germline, CDR1 is MGHRA and CDR2 YSYEKL. V lost 3 bases and J 2 bases, leaving 19 bases between the germline ends. CDR3 bases: TGCGCCAGCAGCCACCACCTCCTGACGGACCCGAACTATGGCTACACCTTC. Translating it yields CASSHHLLTDPNYGYTF.

This clone was detected only once. The rearrangement links TRBV6-5 to TRBJ2-3; either TRBD1 or TRBD2 may supply D (6 bases each). V was shortened by 7 bases and J by 4 bases, with 9 bases between the two germline ends. CDR3 size: 12 residues. The germline gives CDR1 MNHEY, CDR2 SVGAGI. CDR3 region: CASTGGADTQYF. The CDR3 DNA reads as TGTGCCAGCACCGGGGGCGCAGATACGCAGTATTTT.

V and J are TRBV19 and TRBJ2-7; 7 bases map to TRBD1. Germline V CDR1 and CDR2: LNHDA, SQIVND (reference sequence). With V trimmed by 4 bases and J by 6 bases, 6 bases remained unmatched. CDR3 length: 13 residues. The chain's CDR3 is CASSTPYRGEQYF. The CDR3 nucleotides are TGTGCCAGTAGTACGCCTTACAGGGGCGAGCAGTACTTC.

The chain is built from TRBV5-4 and TRBJ1-1, with D uncertain. The ends were cut back, 2 bases at V and 1 base at J, with 9 bases in the middle. Germline V gene data show CDR1 as SGHNT and CDR2 as YYREEE (reference sequence). This CDR3 comprises 14 residues. For the CDR3, the DNA is TGTGCCAGCAGCTTATCGGCTGCGAACACTGAAGCTTTCTTT. Protein: CASSLSAANTEAFF.

The gene calls are TRBV6-1 and TRBJ1-1, with D perhaps matching TRBD1 (5 bases). V gave up 5 bases and J gave up 3 bases, with 10 bases separating them. Germline CDR1 MNHNS, CDR2 SASEGT. The CDR3 totals 13 residues. The CDR3 nucleotides read TGTGCCAGCAGTCACAGGCAGGACACTGAAGCTTTCTTT. It yields the protein CASSHRQDTEAFF.

The chain employs TRBV6-5 and TRBJ1-6; the D is unclear. The CDR3 runs to 15 residues. The germline V gene encodes CDR1 MNHEY and CDR2 SVGAGI. V lost 2 bases and J lost 3, with 8 bases in between. The CDR3 region is CASSYLPGYNSPLHF. The CDR3 nucleotides are TGTGCCAGCAGTTACCTACCGGGCTATAATTCACCCCTCCACTTT.

V is TRBV18 and J is TRBJ2-7; D gene unclear. Germline V gene data show CDR1 as KGHSH and CDR2 as LQKENI. The CDR3 totals 13 residues. Trimming removed 3 bases from V and 3 bases from J, with 9 bases in between. Written as DNA, the CDR3 is TGTGCCAGCTCACCCCTGGCTGACTACGAGCAGTACTTC. It is translated as CASSPLADYEQYF.

Only one count was recorded for this clone. This rearrangement joins TRBV6-1 to TRBJ1-2; D uncertain. This CDR3 is 13 amino acids long. Between the trimmed V and J ends, which lost 5 bases and 4 bases, there was a span of 11 bases. Germline CDR1 reads MNHNS; CDR2 reads SASEGT. The CDR3 nucleotides read TGTGCCAGCAGTAACCTATTCGGCTATGGCTACACCTTC. It translates to CASSNLFGYGYTF.

The gene calls are TRBV18 and TRBJ2-3; D is uncertain. Germline V gene sequence: CDR1 KGHSH, CDR2 LQKENI. The CDR3 contains 12 residues. V lost 3 bases, J lost 4 bases, and 5 bases lay in between. The CDR3 protein is CASSPVADTQYF. DNA of the CDR3: TGTGCCAGCTCACCGGTTGCAGATACGCAGTATTTT.

J is TRBJ2-1 and V is TRBV5-8, with D unresolved. The CDR3 loop spans 17 amino acids. Per germline, CDR1 SGHTS and CDR2 YDEGEE. The V end was cut by 0 bases, the J end by 1 base, with 14 bases between. As DNA, the CDR3 is TGTGCCAGCAGCTTGGCACGGGTTATATCATCCTACAATGAGCAGTTCTTC. This translates into CASSLARVISSYNEQFF.

This clone was seen just once. V is TRBV10-2 and J is TRBJ1-1, with 11 bases that match TRBD1. The germline gives CDR1 WSHSY, CDR2 SAAADI. V lost 6 bases to trimming and J lost 0 bases; unmatched junction nucleotides: 6. The CDR3 runs to 16 residues. CDR3 DNA: TGCGCCAGCAGGGACTGGGACAGGGGGATGAACACTGAAGCTTTCTTT. Encoded protein: CASRDWDRGMNTEAFF.

The chain employs TRBV5-4 and TRBJ2-2, with 8 bases that match TRBD2. J lost 5 bases, V lost 3 bases, and 6 bases had no gene match. This CDR3 is 15 amino acids long. The germline V gene encodes CDR1 SGHNT and CDR2 YYREEE (reference sequence). The CDR3 loop reads CASSWRGARTGELFF. The CDR3 DNA follows: TGTGCCAGCAGCTGGCGGGGGGCAAGAACCGGGGAGCTGTTTTTT.

The CDR3 loop reads CASSLGGDGYTF. As DNA, the CDR3 is TGTGCCAGCTCACTGGGGGGCGATGGCTACACCTTC. The gene calls are TRBV18 and TRBJ1-2; possibly TRBD1 for D (6 bases). Per germline, CDR1 KGHSH and CDR2 LQKENI. CDR3 length: 12 amino acids. Between the trimmed V and J ends, which lost 4 bases and 6 bases, there was a span of 9 bases.

This sequence joins TRBV6-1 and TRBJ2-7; either TRBD1 or TRBD2 may supply D (5 bases each). V was shortened by 4 bases and J by 0 bases, with 16 bases between the two germline ends. The germline CDR1 and CDR2 sequences are MNHNS and SASEGT. The CDR3 contains 16 residues. CDR3 region: CASSVVIGASSYEQYF. For the CDR3, the DNA is TGTGCCAGCAGTGTTGTAATCGGGGCTAGCTCCTACGAGCAGTACTTC.

The CDR3 nucleotides read TGTGCCAGCTCTCCGGACAGCTCACAGCCCCAGCATTTT. Protein: CASSPDSSQPQHF. The genes are TRBV18 and TRBJ1-5, with D perhaps matching TRBD1 (6 bases). This CDR3 contains 13 residues. Germline V CDR1 and CDR2: KGHSH, LQKENI. V lost 6 bases to trimming and J lost 7 bases, with 13 bases between them.

J is TRBJ1-1 and V is TRBV10-3; 7 bases line up with TRBD1. The CDR3 runs to 13 residues. After removal of 6 bases from V and 0 bases from J, the junction contained 1 base not matched to a gene. The germline CDR1 and CDR2 sequences are ENHRY and SYGVKD. As DNA, the CDR3 is TGTGCCATCAGGACAGGGATGAACACTGAAGCTTTCTTT. Amino acids: CAIRTGMNTEAFF.

The chain combines TRBV19 with TRBJ1-2; D is ambiguous. Germline CDR1 is LNHDA and CDR2 is SQIVND (reference sequence). The CDR3 covers 14 residues. Trimming took off 9 bases at V and 2 bases at J, with 16 bases between the two ends. CDR3 coding DNA: TGTGCCAGCCGTCCACGATGGGGAAACTATGGCTACACCTTC. As protein: CASRPRWGNYGYTF.

The rearrangement uses TRBV19 and TRBJ2-7, with D maybe TRBD2 (5 bases). The CDR3 has 13 residues. Per germline, CDR1 LNHDA and CDR2 SQIVND (reference sequence). The germline V and J ends were trimmed by 10 bases and 6 bases, with 19 bases remaining between them. CDR3 protein: CATMGWRAGEQYF. The CDR3 nucleotides are TGTGCCACCATGGGGTGGCGGGCGGGCGAGCAGTACTTC.

V gene TRBV6-5 combines with J gene TRBJ1-2; TRBD1 is a possible D gene (5 bases). This CDR3 contains 14 residues. Germline V gene lookup returns CDR1 MNHEY and CDR2 SVGAGI. V gave up 2 bases and J gave up 3 bases, with 10 bases separating them. The CDR3 sequence: CASSYDGRDYGYTF. The CDR3 DNA reads as TGTGCCAGCAGTTACGATGGCAGGGACTATGGCTACACCTTC.

This chain uses TRBV9 with TRBJ2-3; D call uncertain. The CDR3 has 12 amino acids. V was clipped by 0 bases and J by 6 bases, with 5 bases between them. Looked up from germline, CDR1 is SGDLS and CDR2 is YYNGEE. The CDR3 DNA sequence: TGTGCCAGCAGCGTAGTGTCGGATACGCAGTATTTT. Translated, it gives CASSVVSDTQYF.

The V and J genes are TRBV5-6 and TRBJ2-5, with a weak D call TRBD1 (6 bases). Germline CDR1 is SGHDT and CDR2 is YYEEEE. V lost 5 bases and J 2 bases, leaving 19 bases between the germline ends. The CDR3 has 16 residues. The DNA for the CDR3 is TGTGCCAGCAGGCTTGAAGTAAGGACAGAACAAGAGACCCAGTACTTC. Protein product: CASRLEVRTEQETQYF.

This clone has only one observation. The CDR3 DNA follows: TGCGCCAGCAGCCAAGCGAAGGTTGCAACTAATGAAAAACTGTTTTTT. Translating it yields CASSQAKVATNEKLFF. The V and J genes are TRBV4-1 and TRBJ1-4; D not certain. CDR3 length: 16 amino acids. CDR1 and CDR2 (germline): MGHRA, YSYEKL. Trimming cost V 1 base and J 0 bases, with 9 bases left between them.

The rearrangement links TRBV30 to TRBJ1-4, with D hard to call. CDR3 size: 11 residues. CDR1 is GTSNPN and CDR2 is SVGIG in the germline V gene (reference sequence). With 1 base removed from V and 6 bases from J, the gap between germline ends came to 3 bases. DNA of the CDR3: TGTGCCTGGAGTGGGTATGAAAAACTGTTTTTT. Amino acids: CAWSGYEKLFF.

The chain joins TRBV9 to TRBJ2-7; D remains ambiguous. The germline V and J ends were trimmed by 0 bases and 2 bases, with 9 bases remaining between them. The CDR3 runs 14 residues. Germline CDR1 is SGDLS and CDR2 is YYNGEE. The CDR3 loop reads CASSVGTDTYEQYF. CDR3 DNA sequence: TGTGCCAGCAGCGTAGGGACCGACACCTACGAGCAGTACTTC.

This chain uses TRBV7-2 with TRBJ2-7; D may correspond to TRBD1 or TRBD2 (5 bases each). Looked up from germline, CDR1 is SGHTA and CDR2 is FQGNSA. This CDR3 comprises 14 residues. Between the trimmed V and J ends, which lost 5 bases and 1 base, there was a span of 12 bases. CDR3: CASSRGTVSYEQYF. CDR3 bases: TGTGCCAGCAGCCGAGGGACGGTTTCCTACGAGCAGTACTTC.

CDR3: CSVLDGGHTEAFF. CDR3 in DNA: TGCAGCGTCCTGGATGGAGGTCACACTGAAGCTTTCTTT. V usage is TRBV29-1 and J usage is TRBJ1-1; D gene uncertain. The CDR3 is made up of 13 amino acids. The V end lost 6 bases, the J end lost 3 bases, and 14 bases lay between the germline ends. Germline V CDR1 and CDR2: SQVTM, ANQGSEA.

The V gene is TRBV5-6, the J gene TRBJ1-2; D unresolved. The V and J ends lost 2 bases and 0 bases respectively, with 11 bases between them. The CDR3 has 15 amino acids. Germline V gene data show CDR1 as SGHDT and CDR2 as YYEEEE. The CDR3 DNA sequence: TGTGCCAGCAGCTTTAGGAGAAAGACTAACTATGGCTACACCTTC. This sequence encodes CASSFRRKTNYGYTF.